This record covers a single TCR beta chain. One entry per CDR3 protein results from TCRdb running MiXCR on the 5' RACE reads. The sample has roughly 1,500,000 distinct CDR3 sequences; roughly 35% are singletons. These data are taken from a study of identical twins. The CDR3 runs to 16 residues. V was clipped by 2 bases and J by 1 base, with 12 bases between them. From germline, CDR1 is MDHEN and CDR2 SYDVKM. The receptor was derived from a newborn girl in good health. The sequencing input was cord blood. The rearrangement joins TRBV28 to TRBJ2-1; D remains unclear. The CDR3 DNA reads TGTGCCAGCAGTTTACGTAGCACCAAGTCCTACAATGAGCAGTTCTTC. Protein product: CASSLRSTKSYNEQFF.